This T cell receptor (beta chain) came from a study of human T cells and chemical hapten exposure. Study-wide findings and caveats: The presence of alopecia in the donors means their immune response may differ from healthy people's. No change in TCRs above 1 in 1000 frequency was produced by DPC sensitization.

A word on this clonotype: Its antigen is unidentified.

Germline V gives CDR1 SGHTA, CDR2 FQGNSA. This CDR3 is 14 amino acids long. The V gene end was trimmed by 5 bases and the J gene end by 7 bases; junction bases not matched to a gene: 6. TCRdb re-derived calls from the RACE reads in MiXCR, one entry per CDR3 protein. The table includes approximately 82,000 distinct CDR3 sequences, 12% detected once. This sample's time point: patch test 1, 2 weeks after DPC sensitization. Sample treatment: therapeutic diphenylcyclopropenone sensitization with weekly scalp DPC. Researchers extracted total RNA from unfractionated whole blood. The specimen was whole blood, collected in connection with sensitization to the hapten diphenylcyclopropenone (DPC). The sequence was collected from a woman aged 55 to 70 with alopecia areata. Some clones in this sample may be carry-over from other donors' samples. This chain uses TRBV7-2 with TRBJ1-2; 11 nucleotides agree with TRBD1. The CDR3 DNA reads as TGTGCCAGCAGCCCAGGACAGGGGGCGCGTGGCTACACCTTC. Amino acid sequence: CASSPGQGARGYTF.